The source of this TCR beta chain is a study of CD8+ T cells in alopecia areata. Overall study results and limits: For baseline CD8+ expansion, any link to response stays uncertain with one nonresponder.

The germline V gene encodes CDR1 SEHNR and CDR2 FQNEAQ (reference sequence). Trimming took 4 bases from V and 2 from J, leaving 4 bases between them. The CDR3 is 12 amino acids. RNA was isolated and reverse transcribed to cDNA, the sequencing template. The assay was immunoSEQ multiplex PCR, and TCRdb's table has in-frame clones only and misses some. Among about 76,000 clones listed, around 60% were seen once. As concerns this clone: Antigen: not known.

The sample's treatment: oral pan-JAK inhibitor, 5-10 mg twice daily. The TCR sequence derives from a human donor with alopecia areata. This material consisted of CD8+ T cells sorted from blood, taken at week 24, from a patient treated with tofacitinib. This chain joins TRBV7-9 and TRBJ2-3; the D is unclear. The CDR3 nucleotides are TGTGCCAGCAGCTCGATCACAGATACGCAGTATTTT. Encoded protein: CASSSITDTQYF.